Listed here are 7 T cell receptor beta chains from one sample, sequenced in a study of human T cells and chemical hapten exposure. Described time point: patch test 3, about 24 weeks after DPC sensitization. The sample's treatment: therapeutic diphenylcyclopropenone sensitization with weekly scalp DPC. TCRdb passed the RACE reads through MiXCR, listing each CDR3 protein once. The profile shows approximately 97,000 distinct CDR3 sequences, roughly 27% of them singletons. Sequenced here: whole blood, sampled in connection with sensitization to the hapten diphenylcyclopropenone (DPC). Source of these receptors: a man aged 35 to 55 with alopecia areata. Some clones in this sample may be carry-over from other donors' samples.

This clonotype was recorded many times. This rearrangement joins TRBV28 to TRBJ1-5; D is uncertain. V lost 6 bases, J lost 1 base, and 7 bases lay in between. The CDR3 runs to 13 residues. CDR1 is MDHEN, CDR2 SYDVKM, per germline. The CDR3 bases are TGTGCCAGCAGCTTGGGGAGCAATCAGCCCCAGCATTTT. It specifies CASSLGSNQPQHF.

This clonotype was detected a few times. The chain recombines TRBV6-2 or TRBV6-3 with TRBJ2-1, with TRBD1 matching 10 bases. There are 16 residues in the CDR3. V shed 2 bases, J shed 8 bases, and the junction held 9 bases outside the gene matches. From germline, CDR1 is MNHEY and CDR2 SVGEGT. Here the CDR3 DNA reads TGTGCCAGCAGTTACCCCCGGGACAGGGGTCCGTATGAGCAGTTCTTC. This encodes CASSYPRDRGPYEQFF.

V and J are TRBV11-2 and TRBJ2-1; 12 positions agree with TRBD2. The V and J ends lost 4 bases and 4 bases, in that order; junction bases with no gene match: 8. There are 17 residues in the CDR3. Germline V gene data show CDR1 as SGHAT and CDR2 as FQNNGV. The CDR3 DNA is TGTGCCAGCAGCTCCATACGGACTAGCGGGACTTACAATGAGCAGTTCTTC. This translates into CASSSIRTSGTYNEQFF.

The V gene is TRBV7-2, the J gene TRBJ2-3; 7 nucleotides match TRBD2. The length of the CDR3 is 14 residues. Germline V lookup: CDR1 SGHTA, CDR2 FQGNSA. J was trimmed by 4 bases and V by 5 bases; bases with no gene match: 6. This CDR3 reads CASSRRTSSDTQYF. The CDR3 bases are TGTGCCAGCAGCCGCCGGACTAGTTCAGATACGCAGTATTTT. Full variable domain (outside the CDR3, taken from reference TRBV7-2 and TRBJ2-3): GAGVSQSPSNKVTEKGKDVELRCDPISGHTALYWYRQSLGQGLEFLIYFQGNSAPDKSGLPSDRFSAERTGGSVSTLTIQRTQQEDSAVYLCASSRRTSSDTQYFGPGTRLTVL.

This clonotype occurred a few times. The chain is built from TRBV28 and TRBJ1-3, with TRBD1 as a possible D gene (5 bases). V shed 5 bases and J shed 4 bases, with 18 bases lying between them. The CDR3 is 16 amino acids. Germline CDR1 reads MDHEN; CDR2 reads SYDVKM. DNA for the CDR3: TGTGCCAGCAGTGGAGACGGGGGATTTGGAGGAAACACCATATATTTT. As protein: CASSGDGGFGGNTIYF. Using reference TRBV28 and TRBJ1-3 for the parts outside the CDR3, the full variable domain is DVKVTQSSRYLVKRTGEKVFLECVQDMDHENMFWYRQDPGLGLRLIYFSYDVKMKEKGDIPEGYSVSREKKERFSLILESASTNQTSMYLCASSGDGGFGGNTIYFGEGSWLTVV.

The chain combines TRBV5-1 with TRBJ1-4, with D maybe TRBD1 (5 bases). The V gene's germline CDR1 is SGHRS and CDR2 YFSETQ. V was shortened by 4 bases and J by 8 bases, with 18 bases between the two germline ends. CDR3 length: 15 amino acids. CDR3 in DNA: TGCGCCAGCAGCGAGGAGGGGTTACGGACGGAAAAACTGTTTTTT. Translating it yields CASSEEGLRTEKLFF.

This clonotype was seen many times. V is TRBV2 and J is TRBJ2-1; maybe TRBD1 (5 bases). Germline lookup yields CDR1 SNHLY and CDR2 FYNNEI. V was clipped by 0 bases and J by 3 bases, with 6 bases between them. This CDR3 spans 14 amino acids. CDR3 sequence: CASSEADNYNEQFF. Here the CDR3 DNA reads TGTGCCAGCAGTGAAGCGGACAACTACAATGAGCAGTTCTTC.